This T cell receptor (beta chain) derives from a study of cytomegalovirus exposure and HLA in healthy donors. General study results and limits: Reportedly, HLA-A and HLA-B alleles of most subjects were accurately predicted from TCR beta.

Primers: 60 Vbeta forward and 13 Jbeta reverse. Data came from immunoSEQ multiplex PCR; TCRdb stores just in-frame clones and leaves some out. The table records about 150,000 clones, about 82% of them present only once. About this clone itself: Its target is unknown.

The germline V gene has CDR1 MDHEN and CDR2 SYDVKM. The CDR3 sequence is 15 residues long. V dropped 3 bases and J dropped 4; count of bases not matched to a gene: 6. V gene TRBV28 combines with J gene TRBJ2-3, with 8 bases aligning to TRBD2. The origin of this receptor is a man aged 25 to 45 in good health. Sequences were obtained from PBMCs. In nucleotides, the CDR3 is TGTGCCAGCAGTTTGGAAGCGGGAGCGGCAGATACGCAGTATTTT. It specifies CASSLEAGAADTQYF.